This T cell receptor beta chain was sequenced in a study of T-cell reconstitution after alpha-beta-depleted transplantation in children. This clonotype has ten or more counts. From germline, CDR1 is SGHVS and CDR2 FNYEAQ. The junction had 9 bases not matched to a gene; V was cut back by 2 bases and J by 4 bases. The CDR3 sequence is 16 residues long. Unique molecular identifiers were used in preparing the TCRbeta library. MiXCR, applied by TCRdb to the PCR reads, yields one record per CDR3 protein. The sample holds about 110,000 distinct CDR3 sequences, 23% seen once. The rearrangement uses TRBV7-6 and TRBJ2-5; 8 bases are a match to TRBD1. This material consisted of PBMCs, mostly from graft donor cells, taken 180 days after TCRalphabeta/CD19-depleted stem cell transplant. The TCR sequence derives from a male patient between 2 and 10 years old who had a stem cell transplant for chronic granulomatous disease, so the T cells may come from the graft donor. The CDR3 sequence is CASSLKAQGVLETQYF. The CDR3 nucleotides read TGTGCCAGCAGCTTAAAAGCACAGGGGGTACTAGAGACCCAGTACTTC.